The 27 T cell receptor beta chains reported below all come from one sample, sequenced in a study of Ad26.COV2.S vaccination and SARS-CoV-2 variants. Described treatment: roughly 20 received Ad26.COV2.S at low or high dose, single or two shots; about 5 received placebo; per-sample allocation not given. Following the first vaccine or placebo injection, samples were taken on day 63. The data were produced by immunoSEQ multiplex PCR, yet TCRdb's version contains in-frame clones alone and is incomplete. The sample includes around 450,000 clones, 89% of them seen just once. The starting material was peripheral blood, obtained in a trial of Ad26.COV2.S vaccine versus placebo. The receptor set was obtained from a person aged 18-60 years who received the Ad26.COV2.S COVID-19 vaccine or a placebo.

The chain has TRBV6-2 or TRBV6-3 and TRBJ2-3; 7 positions agree with TRBD2. Germline V gives CDR1 MNHEY, CDR2 SVGEGT. The length of the CDR3 is 15 residues. V trimming: 3 bases; J trimming: 0 bases; junction bases outside the gene matches: 3. The CDR3 sequence is CASSYGGGSTDTQYF. In DNA, the CDR3 is TGTGCCAGCAGTTATGGCGGGGGAAGCACAGATACGCAGTATTTT.

The rearrangement uses TRBV4-2 and TRBJ2-1; the match to TRBD2 covers 8 bases. Germline V CDR1 and CDR2: LGHNA, YNFKEQ. The CDR3 runs 15 residues. V lost 0 bases and J lost 7; bases outside the gene matches: 5. CDR3 DNA: TGTGCCAGCAGCCAAGAAGGTCGGGAGGGTAATGAGCAGTTCTTC. Protein: CASSQEGREGNEQFF.

This sequence joins TRBV7-9 and TRBJ2-1, with 7 bases aligning to TRBD1. This CDR3 region has 13 residues. Looked up from germline, CDR1 is SEHNR and CDR2 is FQNEAQ (reference sequence). The trim removed 5 bases at V and 12 bases at J, leaving 10 bases unmatched. Written as DNA, the CDR3 is TGTGCCAGCAGCATTCGACAGGGTTACGGGCAGTTCTTC. Residues: CASSIRQGYGQFF.

This sequence joins TRBV5-6 and TRBJ2-7; TRBD1 agrees at 7 bases. The V gene's germline CDR1 is SGHDT and CDR2 YYEEEE. This CDR3 region has 15 residues. The junction had 14 bases not matched to a gene; V was cut back by 8 bases and J by 3 bases. The CDR3 spells CASAYRRDRDYEQYF. CDR3 DNA: TGTGCCAGTGCCTACCGCCGGGACAGAGACTACGAGCAGTACTTC.

V gene TRBV6-5 combines with J gene TRBJ1-5; no firm D call. Germline assignment: CDR1 MNHEY and CDR2 SVGAGI. Trimming stripped 6 bases from V and 4 bases from J, with 13 bases between. The CDR3 extends over 14 amino acids. The CDR3: CASRRLAGNQPQHF. The CDR3 nucleotides read TGTGCCAGCAGGAGGTTGGCGGGGAATCAGCCCCAGCATTTT.

The chain combines TRBV19 with TRBJ1-5; 10 bases agree with TRBD1. V shed 10 bases and J 3 bases; nucleotides not matched to a gene: 24. Germline V lookup: CDR1 LNHDA, CDR2 SQIVND (reference sequence). The CDR3 is 20 residues long. The CDR3 nucleotides are TGTGCCACGAGGCGTGGGTCGTCAATCGGACAGGGGGAATCCAATCAGCCCCAGCATTTT. It translates to CATRRGSSIGQGESNQPQHF.

The gene calls are TRBV2 and TRBJ1-3, with no clear D. Trimming removed 6 bases from V and 2 bases from J, with 14 bases in between. The CDR3 covers 15 residues. From germline, CDR1 is SNHLY and CDR2 FYNNEI. The chain's CDR3 is CASSGQRVTGNTIYF. CDR3 bases: TGTGCCAGCAGCGGGCAACGGGTCACTGGAAACACCATATATTTT.

The chain is built from TRBV30 and TRBJ2-5, with 7 nucleotides matching TRBD2. Trimming cost V 0 bases and J 7 bases; bases outside gene matches: 5. The germline V gene has CDR1 GTSNPN and CDR2 SVGIG (reference sequence). CDR3 size: 13 residues. The CDR3 loop reads CAWSVSGEGTQYF. CDR3 sequence (DNA): TGTGCCTGGAGTGTATCTGGGGAGGGGACCCAGTACTTC.

V gene TRBV5-4 combines with J gene TRBJ2-1; TRBD1 aligns across 7 bases. V gave up 4 bases and J gave up 4 bases; unmatched junction bases: 11. This CDR3 has 16 residues. CDR1 and CDR2 from the germline V gene are SGHNT and YYREEE (reference sequence). The CDR3 sequence: CASSHDREWVYNEQFF. CDR3 DNA sequence: TGTGCCAGCAGCCACGACAGGGAATGGGTTTACAATGAGCAGTTCTTC.

The rearrangement uses TRBV6-5 and TRBJ1-5, with 9 bases aligning to TRBD1. CDR1 is MNHEY and CDR2 is SVGAGI in the germline V gene. This CDR3 has 14 amino acids. J lost 7 bases, V lost 10 bases, and 11 bases had no gene match. The CDR3 DNA is TGTGCCACCATGGACAGGGGTTATCGCCAGCCCCAGCATTTT. This sequence encodes CATMDRGYRQPQHF.

This clone was counted a single time. This chain joins TRBV27 and TRBJ2-2; maybe TRBD2 (5 bases). Germline values: CDR1 MNHEY, CDR2 SMNVEV (reference sequence). There are 16 residues in the CDR3. V shed 6 bases and J shed 11 bases, with 25 bases lying between them. The CDR3 is CASSPAGIAEDPELFF. DNA of the CDR3: TGTGCCAGCAGCCCAGCCGGGATCGCGGAAGACCCCGAGCTGTTTTTT.

The chain links TRBV3-1 (or the pseudogene TRBV3-2) to TRBJ2-3; 8 bases agree with TRBD2. In germline, CDR1 is LGHDT, CDR2 YNNKEL (reference sequence). With V trimmed by 5 bases and J by 3 bases, 4 bases remained unmatched. This CDR3 is built from 14 residues. The CDR3 DNA follows: TGTGCCAGCAGCTTTAGCGGGGAGACAGATACGCAGTATTTT. Protein product: CASSFSGETDTQYF.

The genes are TRBV6-6 and TRBJ1-1, with a weak D call TRBD1 (6 bases). CDR1 MNHNY and CDR2 SVGAGI come from the germline V gene (reference sequence). V lost 6 bases and J 0 bases, leaving 11 bases between the germline ends. CDR3 length: 14 residues. The CDR3 loop reads CASRPGTLNTEAFF. The CDR3 DNA reads as TGTGCCAGCAGGCCCGGGACACTGAACACTGAAGCTTTCTTT.

This chain joins TRBV5-3 and TRBJ1-6; D remains unclear. TRBV5-3 is an ORF, and what it does is uncertain. The CDR3 totals 9 residues. Between the trimmed V and J ends, which lost 10 bases and 9 bases, there was a span of 5 bases. DNA of the CDR3: TGTGCCCCCGGTTCACCCCTCCACTTT. Amino acids: CAPGSPLHF.

Turning to this clone: Distinct nucleotide sequences in the sample also encode this CDR3. The chain couples TRBV9 to TRBJ2-5; no firm D call. The CDR3 covers 13 residues. Germline CDR1 reads SGDLS; CDR2 reads YYNGEE. Trimming took 4 bases from V and 5 from J, leaving 12 bases between them. CDR3 loop: CASSSRLGETQYF. For the CDR3, the DNA is TGTGCCAGCAGCTCTCGCCTCGGGGAGACCCAGTACTTC.

V is TRBV28 and J is TRBJ1-3; D might be TRBD1 (6 bases). The ends were cut back, 2 bases at V and 2 bases at J, with 7 bases in the middle. The CDR3 spans 14 residues. Germline V gene lookup returns CDR1 MDHEN and CDR2 SYDVKM. The CDR3 spells CASSLQGTGNTIYF. CDR3 sequence (DNA): TGTGCCAGCAGTTTACAGGGGACTGGAAACACCATATATTTT.

DNA of the CDR3: TGCAGTGCTAGTCGGGTCGCGGGGGAGGATACGCAGTATTTT. This translates into CSASRVAGEDTQYF. The chain carries TRBV20-1 and TRBJ2-3; 7 positions agree with TRBD2. Germline values: CDR1 DFQATT, CDR2 SNEGSKA (reference sequence). The J segment lost 6 bases and the V segment lost 3 bases, leaving 9 bases of the junction unmatched. This CDR3 has 14 residues.

The rearrangement uses TRBV27 and TRBJ2-3; D unclear. V dropped 0 bases and J dropped 2 bases, with 6 bases sitting between them. The CDR3 consists of 14 residues. Germline V gives CDR1 MNHEY, CDR2 SMNVEV (reference sequence). The CDR3: CASSLSQPTDTQYF. For the CDR3, the DNA is TGTGCCAGCAGTTTATCCCAGCCCACAGATACGCAGTATTTT.

V is TRBV4-3 and J is TRBJ2-7; no definite D call. Trimming shortened V by 1 base and J by 6 bases, and 16 bases separated the two germline ends. CDR3 length: 15 residues. CDR1 and CDR2 from the germline V gene are LGHNA and YSLEER. The DNA for the CDR3 is TGCGCCAGCAGCCAAGTTATGGCGCCATTTTCCGAGCAGTACTTC. Residues: CASSQVMAPFSEQYF.

The chain couples TRBV14 to TRBJ1-1; a possible D gene is TRBD1 (5 bases). V shed 0 bases and J shed 5 bases, with 13 bases lying between them. This CDR3 region has 15 residues. Germline CDR1 is SGHDN and CDR2 is FVKESK. CDR3 DNA sequence: TGTGCCAGCAGCCAAGATGGTCGGGGGTGGACTGAAGCTTTCTTT. Translating it yields CASSQDGRGWTEAFF.

V gene TRBV5-1 combines with J gene TRBJ2-7; TRBD2 might be the D (6 bases). Per the germline V gene, CDR1 is SGHRS and CDR2 is YFSETQ. The CDR3 has 16 residues. Trimming cost V 0 bases and J 2 bases, with 15 bases left between them. The chain's CDR3 is CASSLAPGSPPYEQYF. The CDR3 DNA reads as TGCGCCAGCAGCTTGGCCCCCGGGAGTCCCCCCTACGAGCAGTACTTC.

The J gene is TRBJ2-7, the V gene TRBV14; D is perhaps TRBD2 (6 bases). V was shortened by 0 bases and J by 2 bases, with 8 bases between the two germline ends. The CDR3 loop spans 14 amino acids. Germline V lookup: CDR1 SGHDN, CDR2 FVKESK. The CDR3 here is CASSQDWRAYEQYF. The CDR3 coding sequence is TGTGCCAGCAGCCAAGATTGGAGGGCCTACGAGCAGTACTTC.

V usage is TRBV11-2 and J usage is TRBJ1-3; tentatively, D is TRBD1 (5 bases). Trimming took 5 bases from V and 2 from J, leaving 10 bases between them. The CDR3 spans 14 residues. CDR1 is SGHAT, CDR2 FQNNGV, per germline. The CDR3 is CASSLVGPGNTIYF. Here the CDR3 DNA reads TGTGCCAGCAGCCTAGTGGGGCCTGGAAACACCATATATTTT.

The rearrangement joins TRBV9 to TRBJ1-6, with no clear D. The length of the CDR3 is 12 residues. V shed 6 bases and J shed 8 bases, with 9 bases lying between them. Per germline, CDR1 SGDLS and CDR2 YYNGEE. The CDR3 protein is CASNTEHSPLHF. The CDR3 DNA reads TGTGCCAGCAACACAGAACATTCACCCCTCCACTTT.

This chain connects TRBV5-5 to TRBJ1-2; D is unresolved. The germline V gene encodes CDR1 SGHKS and CDR2 YYEKEE (reference sequence). This CDR3 contains 13 residues. Trimming cost V 4 bases and J 3 bases, with 10 bases left between them. CDR3 coding DNA: TGTGCCAGCAGCCTACGGGTTGACTATGGCTACACCTTC. Its translation is CASSLRVDYGYTF.

The chain has TRBV4-2 and TRBJ1-5; 8 nucleotides agree with TRBD1. The CDR3 has 15 residues. Germline V gene sequence: CDR1 LGHNA, CDR2 YNFKEQ. V dropped 3 bases and J dropped 3; count of bases not matched to a gene: 4. The DNA for the CDR3 is TGTGCCAGCAGCCAGGGACAGGAGGTCAATCAGCCCCAGCATTTT. Translating it yields CASSQGQEVNQPQHF.

The chain employs TRBV6-2 or TRBV6-3 and TRBJ2-2; tentatively, D is TRBD1 or TRBD2 (5 bases each). This CDR3 has 14 amino acids. Germline values: CDR1 MNHEY, CDR2 SVGEGT. V gave up 2 bases and J gave up 8 bases, with 12 bases separating them. In DNA, the CDR3 is TGTGCCAGCAGTTACGGCTTGGGGGAAGGGGAGCTGTTTTTT. Protein: CASSYGLGEGELFF.